This T cell receptor beta chain appears in the sequencing data of a study of spatial heterogeneity in lung cancer. Overall study context: There were, on average, more than eight raw-read appearances for each unique TCR and UMI combination.

Per the germline V gene, CDR1 is SGHAT and CDR2 is FQDESV (reference sequence). The CDR3 contains 17 residues. The junction had 5 bases not matched to a gene; V was cut back by 5 bases and J by 1 base. This clonotype counts as medium-sized. The antigen remains undetermined. Each molecule of TCR cDNA was tagged with one unique molecular identifier. In TCRdb, the 5' RACE reads were re-called with MiXCR into one record per CDR3 protein. The table includes 3,500 to 5,000 distinct CDR3 sequences, around 6.7% detected once. General study results and limits: Within tumors, counts of expanded alpha and beta TCRs tracked tumor mutation counts.

Time point denoted: sample taken at primary tumor resection. The cohort: some 73 early-stage, untreated non-small cell lung cancer patients. The material was lung tumor tissue, obtained at surgery. The rearrangement uses TRBV11-1 and TRBJ2-5; 15 bases are shared with TRBD2. The TCR was taken from a male donor with early-stage non-small cell lung cancer. The CDR3 here is CASSQGLAGGGQETQYF. The CDR3 DNA reads as TGTGCCAGCAGCCAGGGACTAGCGGGAGGCGGCCAAGAGACCCAGTACTTC.